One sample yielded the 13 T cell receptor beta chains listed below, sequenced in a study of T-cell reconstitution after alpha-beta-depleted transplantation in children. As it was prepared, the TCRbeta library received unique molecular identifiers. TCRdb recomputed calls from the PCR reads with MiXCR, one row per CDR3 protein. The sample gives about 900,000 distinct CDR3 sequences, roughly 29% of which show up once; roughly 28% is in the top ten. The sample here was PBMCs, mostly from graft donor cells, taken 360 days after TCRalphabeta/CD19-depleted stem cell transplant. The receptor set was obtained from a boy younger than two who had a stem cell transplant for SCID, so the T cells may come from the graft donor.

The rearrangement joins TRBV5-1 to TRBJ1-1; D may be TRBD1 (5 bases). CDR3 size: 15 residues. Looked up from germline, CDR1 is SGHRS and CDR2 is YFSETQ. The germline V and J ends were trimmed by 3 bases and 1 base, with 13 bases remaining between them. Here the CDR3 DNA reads TGCGCCAGCAGCTCCACCGGGACGAAGAACACTGAAGCTTTCTTT. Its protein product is CASSSTGTKNTEAFF.

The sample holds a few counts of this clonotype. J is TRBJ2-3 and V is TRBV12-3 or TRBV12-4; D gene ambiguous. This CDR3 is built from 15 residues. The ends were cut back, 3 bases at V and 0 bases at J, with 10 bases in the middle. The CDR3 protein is CASSFFAGSTDTQYF. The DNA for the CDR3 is TGTGCCAGCAGTTTTTTTGCAGGAAGCACAGATACGCAGTATTTT.

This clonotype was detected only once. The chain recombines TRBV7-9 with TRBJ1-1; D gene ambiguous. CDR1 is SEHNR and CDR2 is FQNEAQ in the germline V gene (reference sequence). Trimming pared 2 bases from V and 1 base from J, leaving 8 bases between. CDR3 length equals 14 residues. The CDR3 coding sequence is TGTGCCAGCAGCTTAATCGAGGGGAACACTGAAGCTTTCTTT. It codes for CASSLIEGNTEAFF.

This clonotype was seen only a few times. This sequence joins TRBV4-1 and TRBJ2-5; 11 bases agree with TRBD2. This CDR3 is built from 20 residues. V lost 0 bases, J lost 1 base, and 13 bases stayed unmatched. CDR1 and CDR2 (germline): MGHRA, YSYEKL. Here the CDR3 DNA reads TGCGCCAGCAGCCAAGAGAGGCTAGCGGGGGGCTACTCGGGCCAAGAGACCCAGTACTTC. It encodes CASSQERLAGGYSGQETQYF.

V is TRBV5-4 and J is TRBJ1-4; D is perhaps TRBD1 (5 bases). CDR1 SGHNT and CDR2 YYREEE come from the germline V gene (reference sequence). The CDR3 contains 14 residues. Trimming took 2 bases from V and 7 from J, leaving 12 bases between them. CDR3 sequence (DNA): TGTGCCAGCAGCTTTAACTCTAGGGGTGAAAAACTGTTTTTT. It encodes CASSFNSRGEKLFF.

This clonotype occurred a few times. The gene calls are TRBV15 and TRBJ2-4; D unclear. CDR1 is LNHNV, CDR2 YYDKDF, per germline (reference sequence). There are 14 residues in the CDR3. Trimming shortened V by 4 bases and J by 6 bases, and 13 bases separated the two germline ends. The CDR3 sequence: CATSIRTDLNIQYF. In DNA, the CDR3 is TGTGCCACCAGCATACGGACCGACTTAAACATTCAGTACTTC.

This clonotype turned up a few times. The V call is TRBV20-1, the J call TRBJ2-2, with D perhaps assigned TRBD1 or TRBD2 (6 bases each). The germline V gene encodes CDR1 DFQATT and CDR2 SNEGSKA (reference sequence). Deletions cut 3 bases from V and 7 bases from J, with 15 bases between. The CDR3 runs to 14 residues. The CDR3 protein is CSASETGGVGELFF. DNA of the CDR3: TGCAGTGCTAGTGAGACAGGAGGGGTCGGGGAGCTGTTTTTT.

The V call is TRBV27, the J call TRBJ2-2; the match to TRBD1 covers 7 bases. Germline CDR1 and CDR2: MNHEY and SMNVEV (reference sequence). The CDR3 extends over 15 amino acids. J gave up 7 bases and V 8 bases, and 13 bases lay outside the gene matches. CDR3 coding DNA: TGTGCCAGCCCCCTGAGGGGGCGCAGGGACGGGGAGCTGTTTTTT. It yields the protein CASPLRGRRDGELFF.

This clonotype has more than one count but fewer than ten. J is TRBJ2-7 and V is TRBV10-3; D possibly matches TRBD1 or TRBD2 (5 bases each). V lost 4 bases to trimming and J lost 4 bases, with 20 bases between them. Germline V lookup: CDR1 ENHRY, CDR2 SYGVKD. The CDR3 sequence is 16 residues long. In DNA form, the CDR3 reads TGTGCCATCAGTGTCTCCGGGACCTCCAAGGGGTACGAGCAGTACTTC. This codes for CAISVSGTSKGYEQYF.

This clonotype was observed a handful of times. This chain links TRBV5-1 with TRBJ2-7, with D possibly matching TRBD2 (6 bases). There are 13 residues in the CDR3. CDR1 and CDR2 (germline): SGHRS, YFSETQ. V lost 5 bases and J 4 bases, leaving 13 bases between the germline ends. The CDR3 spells CASRRGEGYEQYF. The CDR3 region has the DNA TGCGCCAGCAGGCGGGGTGAGGGGTACGAGCAGTACTTC.

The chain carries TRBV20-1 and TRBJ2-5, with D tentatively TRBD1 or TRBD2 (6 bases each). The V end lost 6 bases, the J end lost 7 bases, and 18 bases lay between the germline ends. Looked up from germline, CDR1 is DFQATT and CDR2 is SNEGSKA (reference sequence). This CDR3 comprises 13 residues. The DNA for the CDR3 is TGCAGTGCCACCTCCCTGGGGGGCGGGACCCAGTACTTC. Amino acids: CSATSLGGGTQYF.

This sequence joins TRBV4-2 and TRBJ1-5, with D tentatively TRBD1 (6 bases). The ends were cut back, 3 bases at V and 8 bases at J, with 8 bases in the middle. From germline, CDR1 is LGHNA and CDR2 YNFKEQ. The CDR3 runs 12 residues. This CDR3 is CASSQGAKPQHF. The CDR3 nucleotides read TGTGCCAGCAGCCAGGGGGCGAAGCCCCAGCATTTT.

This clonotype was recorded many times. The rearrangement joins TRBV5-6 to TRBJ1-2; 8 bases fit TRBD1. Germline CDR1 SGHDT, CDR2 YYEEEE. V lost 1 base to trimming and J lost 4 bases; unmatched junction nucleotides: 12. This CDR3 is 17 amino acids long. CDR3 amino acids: CASSLWQGAILSYGYTF. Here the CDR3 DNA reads TGTGCCAGCAGCTTGTGGCAGGGGGCAATTTTAAGCTATGGCTACACCTTC.